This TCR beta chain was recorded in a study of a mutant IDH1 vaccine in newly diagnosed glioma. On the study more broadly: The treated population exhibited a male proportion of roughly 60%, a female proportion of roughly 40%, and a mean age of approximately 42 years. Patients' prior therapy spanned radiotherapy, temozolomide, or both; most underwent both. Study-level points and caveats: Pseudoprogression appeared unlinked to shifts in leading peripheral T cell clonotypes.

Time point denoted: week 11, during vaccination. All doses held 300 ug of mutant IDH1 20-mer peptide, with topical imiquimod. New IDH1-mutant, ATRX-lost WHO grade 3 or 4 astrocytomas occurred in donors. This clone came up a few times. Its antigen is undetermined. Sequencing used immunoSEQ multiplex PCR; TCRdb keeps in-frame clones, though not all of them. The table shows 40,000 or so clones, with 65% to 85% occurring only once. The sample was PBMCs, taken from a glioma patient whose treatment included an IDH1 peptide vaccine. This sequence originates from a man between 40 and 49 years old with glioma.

Written as DNA, the CDR3 is TGTGCCAGCAGCTTCTTACTAGCGGGAGACTACGAGCAGTACTTC. Its protein is CASSFLLAGDYEQYF. The V gene is TRBV7-8, the J gene TRBJ2-7; 11 bases map to TRBD2. This CDR3 spans 15 amino acids. V lost 3 bases to trimming and J lost 3 bases; unmatched junction nucleotides: 4. The germline CDR1 and CDR2 sequences are SGHVS and FQNEAQ.